This T cell receptor (beta chain) was recovered during a study of cytomegalovirus exposure and HLA in healthy donors. Study details: Drawn from HLA-typed donors, 65 million to 100 million unique TCRs were held in an early data release. General study findings and limits: A later analysis linked about 17,000 TCR beta sequences to HLA alleles at 0.05 false discovery rate.

As to this clone: Its antigen is unidentified.

PCR amplification relied on 60 Vbeta primers (plus 13 Jbeta primers). This table comes from immunoSEQ multiplex PCR, and its TCRdb copy is limited to in-frame clones, with some not included. Among under 150,000 clones listed, roughly 82% were seen once. V lost 1 base and J 1 base, leaving 10 bases between the germline ends. Germline CDR1 reads SGHTA; CDR2 reads FQGNSA. The CDR3 spans 15 residues. The J gene is TRBJ1-1, the V gene TRBV7-2; D uncertain. This receptor was obtained from a boy between 10 and 17 years old in good health and CMV-seronegative. The specimen was PBMCs. CDR3 region: CASSLEPVPNTEAFF. As DNA, the CDR3 is TGTGCCAGCAGCTTAGAACCGGTTCCGAACACTGAAGCTTTCTTT.